This T cell receptor beta chain was retrieved from a study of technical replicates of blood from a handful of donors. Assay: immunoSEQ multiplex PCR; the TCRdb copy retains only in-frame clones and omits some. This sample has about 97,000 clones, with approximately 96% found just once. CDR3 length: 16 amino acids. V gave up 0 bases and J gave up 9 bases, with 18 bases separating them. The germline V gene has CDR1 MNHNY and CDR2 SVGAGI (reference sequence). The source of this sequence is a human donor in good health. The V call is TRBV6-6, the J call TRBJ2-1; D is perhaps TRBD2 (5 bases). What was sequenced was T cells isolated from PBMCs. The CDR3 region has the DNA TGTGCCAGCAGTTACTCGGCGCACGACTACCTTTCTGAGCAGTTCTTC. Its protein product is CASSYSAHDYLSEQFF.